This entry concerns a single TCR beta chain. The data derive from a study of blood T cell repertoires in COVID-19. Looking at the study overall: In each case, the material was cDNA or gDNA derived from T cells, B-cell-depleted T cells, or PBMCs.

Germline values: CDR1 LNHDA, CDR2 SQIVND (reference sequence). The CDR3 runs to 15 residues. V shed 7 bases and J shed 3 bases, with 15 bases lying between them. Data came from immunoSEQ multiplex PCR; TCRdb stores just in-frame clones and leaves some out. The repertoire consists of approximately 38,000 clones, with about 90% occurring once and the leading ten covering about 25%. The genes are TRBV19 and TRBJ1-4, with D tentatively TRBD1 (5 bases). Sequencing used peripheral blood. This TCR was sampled from a man aged 50 to 60 with active or convalescent COVID-19. The CDR3 sequence: CASNPQGLSNEKLFF. For the CDR3, the DNA is TGTGCCAGTAACCCCCAGGGACTATCTAATGAAAAACTGTTTTTT.